A few counts support the clone carrying this T cell receptor beta chain. The target antigen is unknown. This sample is part of a study of T cells after yellow fever vaccination. The study, taken as a whole, reports: Abundant clonotypes (contaminants from the bulk population) could be present in FACS-sorted repertoires. The secondary response peaked faster, at day 5 versus 15, but was weaker. Once the booster was given, most primary-vaccination clones reappeared, at around 96% for CD4 and more than 85% for CD8.

TCRdb re-called the 5' RACE reads with MiXCR, one entry per CDR3 protein. The sample holds around 140,000 distinct CDR3 sequences, around 7.7% seen once. This CDR3 comprises 13 residues. V dropped 4 bases and J dropped 10 bases, with 12 bases sitting between them. The germline V gene encodes CDR1 SGHRS and CDR2 YFSETQ. The specimen was CD4+ T cells sorted from PBMCs, collected 5 days after the yellow fever booster vaccination. The chain recombines TRBV5-1 with TRBJ1-6, with no clear D. The receptor was isolated from a man between 25 and 39 years old who received the YFV17D yellow fever vaccine. As DNA, the CDR3 is TGCGCCAGCAGCGTCGGACGCGGCTCACCCCTCCACTTT. It codes for CASSVGRGSPLHF.